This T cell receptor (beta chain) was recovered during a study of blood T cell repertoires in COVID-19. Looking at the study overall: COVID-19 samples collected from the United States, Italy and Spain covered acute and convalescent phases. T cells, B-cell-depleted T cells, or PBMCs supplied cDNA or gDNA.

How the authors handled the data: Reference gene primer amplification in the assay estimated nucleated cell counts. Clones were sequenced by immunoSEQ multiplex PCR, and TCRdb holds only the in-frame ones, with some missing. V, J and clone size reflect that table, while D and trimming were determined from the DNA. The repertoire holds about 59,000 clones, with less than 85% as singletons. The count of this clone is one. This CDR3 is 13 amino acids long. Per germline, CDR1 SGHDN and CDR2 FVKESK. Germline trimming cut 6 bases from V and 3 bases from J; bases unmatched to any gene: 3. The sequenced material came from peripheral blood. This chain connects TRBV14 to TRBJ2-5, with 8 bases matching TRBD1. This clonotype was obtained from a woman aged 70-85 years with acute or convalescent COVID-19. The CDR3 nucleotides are TGTGCCAGCAGTCGACAGGGGAAAGAGACCCAGTACTTC. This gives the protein CASSRQGKETQYF. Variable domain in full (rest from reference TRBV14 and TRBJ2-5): EAGVTQFPSHSVIEKGQTVTLRCDPISGHDNLYWYRRVMGKEIKFLLHFVKESKQDESGMPNNRFLAERTGGTYSTLKVQPAELEDSGVYFCASSRQGKETQYFGPGTRLLVL.